These 27 T cell receptor beta chains share one sample of origin, sequenced in a study of T-cell memory formation after mild COVID-19. TCRdb re-derived calls from the 5' RACE reads in MiXCR, one entry per CDR3 protein. This table has roughly 450,000 distinct CDR3 sequences, about 18% appearing once. The specimen sequenced was PBMCs or a T cell subset sorted from them (not recorded which). Receptor source: an adult woman who had mild COVID-19 (a few samples of this study predate the infection). Cell type and time point are not known.

This clonotype was observed a handful of times. The chain has TRBV6-5 and TRBJ2-3; D remains unclear. Germline CDR1 and CDR2: MNHEY and SVGAGI. V lost 6 bases and J lost 1, with 14 bases in between. The CDR3 has 15 residues. CDR3 amino acids: CASSPGFYRTDTQYF. As DNA, the CDR3 is TGTGCCAGCAGCCCCGGGTTCTACCGCACAGATACGCAGTATTTT.

This clonotype was recorded a few times. This chain joins TRBV6-5 and TRBJ2-2; perhaps TRBD2 as D (6 bases). This CDR3 contains 16 residues. V lost 0 bases, J lost 4 bases, and 12 bases lay in between. Germline loops: CDR1 MNHEY, CDR2 SVGAGI. CDR3 protein: CASSYSYVGGTGELFF. DNA of the CDR3: TGTGCCAGCAGTTACTCGTACGTGGGGGGCACCGGGGAGCTGTTTTTT.

J is TRBJ2-1 and V is TRBV12-3 or TRBV12-4, with no clear D. V lost 2 bases, J lost 10 bases, and 9 bases lay in between. The CDR3 is made up of 12 amino acids. Here the CDR3 reads CASSLNPREQFF. The DNA for the CDR3 is TGTGCCAGCAGTTTAAACCCCCGGGAGCAGTTCTTC.

The sample holds a few counts of this clonotype. The chain combines TRBV24-1 with TRBJ2-1; TRBD1 agrees at 11 bases. Germline assignment: CDR1 KGHDR and CDR2 SFDVKD. V was clipped by 1 base and J by 16 bases; unmatched bases: 8. This CDR3 contains 14 residues. The CDR3 spells CATSDFRGDRGNFF. DNA for the CDR3: TGTGCCACCAGTGATTTCAGGGGGGACAGGGGGAATTTCTTC.

This clonotype appeared a few times. This rearrangement joins TRBV18 to TRBJ1-5; D perhaps matches TRBD1 (5 bases). CDR1 and CDR2 from the germline V gene are KGHSH and LQKENI. The V end was cut by 3 bases, the J end by 0 bases, with 9 bases between. CDR3 length: 15 residues. The chain's CDR3 is CASSPGGNSNQPQHF. The CDR3, as DNA: TGTGCCAGCTCACCGGGGGGAAATAGCAATCAGCCCCAGCATTTT.

The chain links TRBV4-1 to TRBJ2-7; no clear D. The V end lost 0 bases, the J end lost 0 bases, and 15 bases lay between the germline ends. CDR3 size: 17 residues. Germline CDR1 and CDR2: MGHRA and YSYEKL. The CDR3 bases are TGCGCCAGCAGCCAAGAACCCGGTAGCCCGAGCTCCTACGAGCAGTACTTC. This encodes CASSQEPGSPSSYEQYF.

This rearrangement joins TRBV10-3 to TRBJ2-7; D might be TRBD1 (6 bases). This CDR3 has 15 amino acids. Germline values: CDR1 ENHRY, CDR2 SYGVKD. The V and J ends lost 0 bases and 3 bases respectively, with 12 bases between them. DNA of the CDR3: TGTGCCATCAGTGAGTCAGGACAGATCCACTACGAGCAGTACTTC. It specifies CAISESGQIHYEQYF.

In this sample, this clonotype turned up a few times. This sequence joins TRBV20-1 and TRBJ2-2, with 9 nucleotides matching TRBD1. J gave up 6 bases and V 6 bases, and 5 bases lay outside the gene matches. Germline V gene data show CDR1 as DFQATT and CDR2 as SNEGSKA (reference sequence). The CDR3 is made up of 13 amino acids. CDR3 in amino acids: CSAGTGRSGELFF. In DNA, the CDR3 is TGCAGTGCAGGGACAGGGAGATCCGGGGAGCTGTTTTTT.

V usage is TRBV7-8 and J usage is TRBJ2-1; the D gene is possibly TRBD1 (6 bases). The CDR3 is 11 amino acids. V shed 5 bases and J shed 10 bases, with 9 bases lying between them. Germline V lookup: CDR1 SGHVS, CDR2 FQNEAQ. The CDR3 DNA sequence: TGTGCCAGCAGCATAACAGGGGAGCAGTTCTTC. Amino acids: CASSITGEQFF.

The sample holds a few counts of this clonotype. The chain employs TRBV27 and TRBJ2-7, with D maybe TRBD2 (5 bases). The CDR3 has 16 amino acids. V was shortened by 6 bases and J by 0 bases, with 18 bases between the two germline ends. The germline V gene has CDR1 MNHEY and CDR2 SMNVEV (reference sequence). The CDR3 loop is CASSPRVGANSYEQYF. CDR3 sequence (DNA): TGTGCCAGCAGCCCCCGGGTGGGAGCGAACTCCTACGAGCAGTACTTC.

The J gene is TRBJ2-5, the V gene TRBV12-3 or TRBV12-4, with a tentative D call TRBD2 (6 bases). The V end lost 4 bases, the J end lost 5 bases, and 8 bases lay between the germline ends. CDR3 length equals 12 residues. The CDR3 here is CASSWLAETQYF. The DNA for the CDR3 is TGTGCCAGCAGTTGGCTAGCGGAGACCCAGTACTTC.

This clonotype was picked up a small number of times. This chain links TRBV20-1 with TRBJ2-7; 7 bases fit TRBD2. Germline V gives CDR1 DFQATT, CDR2 SNEGSKA (reference sequence). CDR3 length equals 15 residues. V trimming: 1 base; J trimming: 1 base; junction bases outside the gene matches: 7. CDR3 in amino acids: CSARVKTSLSYEQYF. The CDR3 DNA is TGCAGTGCTAGAGTGAAGACTAGCCTTTCCTACGAGCAGTACTTC.

In nucleotides, the CDR3 is TGTGCCAGTAGCAGATATGGCCCGACTGAGCAGTTCTTC. It translates to CASSRYGPTEQFF. The rearrangement joins TRBV19 to TRBJ2-1, with unresolved D. V lost 6 bases and J 9 bases, leaving 15 bases between the germline ends. The germline V gene has CDR1 LNHDA and CDR2 SQIVND (reference sequence). This CDR3 contains 13 residues. The whole variable domain, remainder taken from reference TRBV19 and TRBJ2-1, is DGGITQSPKYLFRKEGQNVTLSCEQNLNHDAMYWYRQDPGQGLRLIYYSQIVNDFQKGDIAEGYSVSREKKESFPLTVTSAQKNPTAFYLCASSRYGPTEQFFGPGTRLTVL.

This clonotype occurred a few times. The chain employs TRBV7-3 and TRBJ1-6, with unresolved D. CDR3 length: 17 residues. The V end was cut by 0 bases, the J end by 6 bases, with 15 bases between. From germline, CDR1 is SGHTA and CDR2 FQGTGA. The CDR3 region has the DNA TGTGCCAGCAGCTTAACGTCTAGGGTGGACCTTAATTCACCCCTCCACTTT. Protein sequence: CASSLTSRVDLNSPLHF.

The sample holds a few counts of this clonotype. The chain carries TRBV4-1 and TRBJ2-2; maybe TRBD2 (6 bases). The V end lost 4 bases, the J end lost 5 bases, and 11 bases lay between the germline ends. The CDR3 runs to 14 residues. Germline CDR1 is MGHRA and CDR2 is YSYEKL. This CDR3 is CASSPGTHTGELFF. In nucleotides, the CDR3 is TGCGCCAGCAGCCCTGGGACTCATACCGGGGAGCTGTTTTTT.

The chain is built from TRBV12-3 or TRBV12-4 and TRBJ1-1, with 9 bases that match TRBD1. V shed 3 bases and J 6 bases; nucleotides not matched to a gene: 5. This CDR3 comprises 14 residues. The CDR3, as DNA: TGTGCCAGCAGTTTGGGGACAGGGTTCTCTGAAGCTTTCTTT. Translating gives CASSLGTGFSEAFF.

The chain couples TRBV14 to TRBJ2-7, with 8 bases that match TRBD1. Per the germline V gene, CDR1 is SGHDN and CDR2 is FVKESK. J gave up 0 bases and V 2 bases, and 3 bases lay outside the gene matches. The CDR3 sequence is 15 residues long. The CDR3 bases are TGTGCCAGCAGCCAAAGGACAGGGTTCTCCTACGAGCAGTACTTC. Translated: CASSQRTGFSYEQYF.

This clonotype has just a few counts. V usage is TRBV7-8 and J usage is TRBJ2-7; 8 nucleotides agree with TRBD1. This CDR3 has 15 amino acids. Germline lookup yields CDR1 SGHVS and CDR2 FQNEAQ. The V segment lost 1 base and the J segment 5 bases; nucleotides outside the gene matches: 7. The CDR3, as DNA: TGTGCCAGCAGCTTAGTGGGACAGGCTGCTAACGAGCAGTACTTC. It encodes CASSLVGQAANEQYF.

This clonotype was seen a few times. The chain couples TRBV12-3 or TRBV12-4 to TRBJ1-3, with no clear D. This CDR3 is 16 amino acids long. The V end lost 3 bases, the J end lost 0 bases, and 12 bases lay between the germline ends. DNA for the CDR3: TGTGCCAGCAGTTTCCCCCGACACTCCTCTGGAAACACCATATATTTT. Encoded protein: CASSFPRHSSGNTIYF.

This clonotype appeared a few times. This chain links TRBV7-6 with TRBJ2-3; TRBD1 is a possible D gene (5 bases). The germline CDR1 and CDR2 sequences are SGHVS and FNYEAQ. V was trimmed by 3 bases and J by 1 base, leaving 11 bases between them. The CDR3 has 15 residues. CDR3 region: CASSFSSRGTDTQYF. The CDR3 nucleotides read TGTGCCAGCAGCTTTAGCAGCAGGGGCACAGATACGCAGTATTTT.

This clonotype has more than one count but fewer than ten. The chain links TRBV29-1 to TRBJ2-1; 7 bases line up with TRBD2. Germline V gene sequence: CDR1 SQVTM, CDR2 ANQGSEA. V shed 4 bases, J shed 7 bases, and the junction held 7 bases outside the gene matches. CDR3 length equals 13 residues. The CDR3, as DNA: TGCAGCGTTGGGGCGGGAGCTACGAATGAGCAGTTCTTC. It translates to CSVGAGATNEQFF.

V usage is TRBV11-3 and J usage is TRBJ2-3; 14 bases match TRBD2. The CDR3 spans 18 residues. Germline CDR1 reads SGHNT; CDR2 reads YENEEA. The V segment lost 5 bases and the J segment 0 bases; nucleotides outside the gene matches: 7. CDR3 sequence: CASSNPGLAGESTDTQYF. CDR3 DNA sequence: TGTGCCAGCAGCAACCCGGGACTAGCGGGAGAAAGCACAGATACGCAGTATTTT.

There are a few counts of this clonotype. This chain connects TRBV6-6 to TRBJ2-2; 9 bases line up with TRBD1. CDR1 is MNHNY and CDR2 is SVGAGI in the germline V gene (reference sequence). The CDR3 runs to 16 residues. The V and J ends lost 4 bases and 6 bases, in that order; junction bases with no gene match: 9. CDR3 amino acids: CASSSEGQGTAGELFF. In nucleotides, the CDR3 is TGTGCCAGCAGTTCTGAGGGACAGGGAACCGCCGGGGAGCTGTTTTTT.

This clonotype has a handful of counts. V and J are TRBV24-1 and TRBJ2-7, with TRBD1 matching over 8 bases. This CDR3 is 16 amino acids long. Germline lookup yields CDR1 KGHDR and CDR2 SFDVKD. V shed 5 bases, J shed 6 bases, and the junction held 14 bases outside the gene matches. The CDR3 nucleotides read TGTGCCACCAGTGCTCCCGGACAGGGAGGTTTCTCCGAGCAGTACTTC. It encodes CATSAPGQGGFSEQYF.

The chain is built from TRBV30 and TRBJ2-1, with 11 bases lining up with TRBD1. V was pared by 5 bases and J by 8 bases, with 11 bases of the junction left unmatched. This CDR3 region has 15 residues. Germline V gene lookup returns CDR1 GTSNPN and CDR2 SVGIG (reference sequence). CDR3 DNA: TGTGCCTGGGGGCTTGGGGGACAGGGGGGTTATGAGCAGTTCTTC. Protein sequence: CAWGLGGQGGYEQFF.

The genes are TRBV20-1 and TRBJ2-7; TRBD2 matches at 10 bases. The germline gives CDR1 DFQATT, CDR2 SNEGSKA (reference sequence). With V trimmed by 4 bases and J by 2 bases, 8 bases remained unmatched. The CDR3 spans 15 residues. CDR3 amino acids: CSATPHSGRAYEQYF. In DNA form, the CDR3 reads TGCAGTGCTACACCCCACAGCGGGAGGGCCTACGAGCAGTACTTC.

This clonotype has just a few counts. This rearrangement joins TRBV5-1 to TRBJ2-5, with a possible D match to TRBD1 (5 bases). With 0 bases removed from V and 1 base from J, the gap between germline ends came to 10 bases. The CDR3 loop spans 15 amino acids. Per germline, CDR1 SGHRS and CDR2 YFSETQ. The CDR3 is CASSLASDSQETQYF. The DNA of the CDR3 is TGCGCCAGCAGCTTGGCCTCTGACAGCCAAGAGACCCAGTACTTC. The full variable domain, completed using reference TRBV5-1 and TRBJ2-5, is KAGVTQTPRYLIKTRGQQVTLSCSPISGHRSVSWYQQTPGQGLQFLFEYFSETQRNKGNFPGRFSGRQFSNSRSEMNVSTLELGDSALYLCASSLASDSQETQYFGPGTRLLVL.